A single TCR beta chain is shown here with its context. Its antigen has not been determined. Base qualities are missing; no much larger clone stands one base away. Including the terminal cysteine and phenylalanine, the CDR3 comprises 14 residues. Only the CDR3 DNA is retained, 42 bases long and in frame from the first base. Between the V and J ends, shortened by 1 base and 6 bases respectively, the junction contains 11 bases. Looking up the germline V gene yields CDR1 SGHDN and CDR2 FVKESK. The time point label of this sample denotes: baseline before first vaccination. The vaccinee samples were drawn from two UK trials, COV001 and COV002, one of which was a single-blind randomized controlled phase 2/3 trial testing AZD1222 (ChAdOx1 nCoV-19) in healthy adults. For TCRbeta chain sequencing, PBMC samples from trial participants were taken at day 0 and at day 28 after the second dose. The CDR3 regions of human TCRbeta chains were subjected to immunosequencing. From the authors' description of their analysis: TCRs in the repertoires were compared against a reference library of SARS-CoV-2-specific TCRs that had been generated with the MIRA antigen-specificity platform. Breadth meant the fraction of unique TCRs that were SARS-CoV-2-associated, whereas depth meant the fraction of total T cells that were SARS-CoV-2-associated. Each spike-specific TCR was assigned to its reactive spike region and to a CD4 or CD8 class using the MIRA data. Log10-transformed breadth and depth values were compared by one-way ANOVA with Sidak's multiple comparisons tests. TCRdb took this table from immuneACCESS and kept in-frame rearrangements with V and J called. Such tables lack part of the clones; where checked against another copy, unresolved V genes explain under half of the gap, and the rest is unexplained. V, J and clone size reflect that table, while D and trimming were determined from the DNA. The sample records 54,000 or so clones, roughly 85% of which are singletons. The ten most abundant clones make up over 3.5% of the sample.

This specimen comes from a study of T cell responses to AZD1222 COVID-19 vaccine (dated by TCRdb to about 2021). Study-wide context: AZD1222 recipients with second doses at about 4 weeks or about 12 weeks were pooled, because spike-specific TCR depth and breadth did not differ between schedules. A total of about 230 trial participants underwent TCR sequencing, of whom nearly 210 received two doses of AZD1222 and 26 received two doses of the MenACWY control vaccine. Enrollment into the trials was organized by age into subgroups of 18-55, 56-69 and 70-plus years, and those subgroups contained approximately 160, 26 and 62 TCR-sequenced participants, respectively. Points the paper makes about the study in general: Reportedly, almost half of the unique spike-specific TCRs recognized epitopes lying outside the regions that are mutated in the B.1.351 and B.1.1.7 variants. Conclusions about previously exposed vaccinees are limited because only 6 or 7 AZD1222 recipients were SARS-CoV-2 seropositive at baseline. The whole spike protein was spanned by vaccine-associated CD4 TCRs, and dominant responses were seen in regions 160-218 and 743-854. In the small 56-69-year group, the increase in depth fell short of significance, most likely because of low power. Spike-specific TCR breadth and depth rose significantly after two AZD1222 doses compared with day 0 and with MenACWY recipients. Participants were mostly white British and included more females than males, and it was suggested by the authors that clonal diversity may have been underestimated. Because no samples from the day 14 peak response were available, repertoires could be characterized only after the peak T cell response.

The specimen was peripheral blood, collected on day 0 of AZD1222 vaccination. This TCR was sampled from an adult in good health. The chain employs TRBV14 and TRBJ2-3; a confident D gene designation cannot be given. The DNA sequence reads TGTGCCAGCAGCCAAGGAAACAACCGTGATACGCAGTATTTT. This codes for CASSQGNNRDTQYF. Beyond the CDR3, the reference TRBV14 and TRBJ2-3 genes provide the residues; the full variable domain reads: EAGVTQFPSHSVIEKGQTVTLRCDPISGHDNLYWYRRVMGKEIKFLLHFVKESKQDESGMPNNRFLAERTGGTYSTLKVQPAELEDSGVYFCASSQGNNRDTQYFGPGTRLTVL.